This T cell receptor (beta chain) derives from a study of cytomegalovirus exposure and HLA in healthy donors. Findings and caveats of the study: Rare TCR sequences dominated, though some public TCRs recurred in many donors. Analyses of presence and absence presupposed an approximately uniform sequencing depth across donors. The authors confirmed in vitro that a few CMV-associated chains were specific for CMV antigens. There were 160 or so TCR beta chains listed as cytomegalovirus-associated.

Concerning this clone: Antigen unknown.

Use of 60 Vbeta and 13 Jbeta primers characterized the PCR. Repertoires were generated with immunoSEQ multiplex PCR, while TCRdb's copy carries only in-frame clones and drops some. In total, the table holds roughly 60,000 clones. Trimming at V came to 4 bases and at J to 2 bases, leaving 6 bases not matched to a gene. The CDR3 length is 15 residues. From germline, CDR1 is SGDLS and CDR2 YYNGEE. The origin of this receptor is a male donor in good health and CMV-seronegative. Sequenced: PBMCs. The rearrangement links TRBV9 to TRBJ2-3; 8 nucleotides match TRBD2. The CDR3 DNA follows: TGTGCCAGCAGCTTCCGAGCGGGAGACACAGATACGCAGTATTTT. Translating it yields CASSFRAGDTDTQYF. Based on the CDR3 plus reference TRBV9 and TRBJ2-3, the full variable domain is DSGVTQTPKHLITATGQRVTLRCSPRSGDLSVYWYQQSLDQGLQFLIQYYNGEERAKGNILERFSAQQFPDLHSELNLSSLELGDSALYFCASSFRAGDTDTQYFGPGTRLTVL.